One and the same sample provided the 8 T cell receptor beta chains below, sequenced in a study of T cells and Merkel cell carcinoma outcomes. The data were produced by immunoSEQ multiplex PCR, yet TCRdb's version contains in-frame clones alone and is incomplete. The repertoire includes about 15,000 clones, about four fifths of them detected once, and 9% sits in the top ten. The specimen was tumor tissue from Merkel cell carcinoma. The receptors come from a human donor with Merkel cell carcinoma.

The chain combines TRBV6-5 with TRBJ1-4, with 7 bases identical to TRBD1. The V gene's germline CDR1 is MNHEY and CDR2 SVGAGI. The V gene end was trimmed by 2 bases and the J gene end by 3 bases; junction bases not matched to a gene: 0. CDR3 length: 14 residues. CDR3 DNA sequence: TGTGCCAGCAGTTACACAGGGGCTAATGAAAAACTGTTTTTT. It translates to CASSYTGANEKLFF.

The chain has TRBV30 and TRBJ1-2; 7 bases map to TRBD1. Germline V gene lookup returns CDR1 GTSNPN and CDR2 SVGIG (reference sequence). Trimming cost V 3 bases and J 4 bases; bases outside gene matches: 5. This CDR3 contains 13 residues. The CDR3 DNA sequence: TGTGCCTGGAGGGCAGGGGGGGCCTATGGCTACACCTTC. Amino acid sequence: CAWRAGGAYGYTF.

This chain connects TRBV7-3 to TRBJ1-2; 12 bases agree with TRBD1. V trimming: 5 bases; J trimming: 4 bases; junction bases outside the gene matches: 5. Germline-derived CDR1 and CDR2 are SGHTA and FQGTGA. The CDR3 spans 15 residues. Written as DNA, the CDR3 is TGTGCCAGCAGCCCCGGGACAGGGGGCTTCTATGGCTACACCTTC. It yields the protein CASSPGTGGFYGYTF.

This sequence joins TRBV11-1 and TRBJ1-4; 7 bases match TRBD1. This CDR3 spans 13 amino acids. V was pared by 2 bases and J by 8 bases, with 2 bases of the junction left unmatched. Germline V gene sequence: CDR1 SGHAT, CDR2 FQDESV (reference sequence). This chain's CDR3 is CASSLQGGEKLFF. The CDR3 DNA follows: TGTGCCAGCAGCTTACAGGGGGGAGAAAAACTGTTTTTT.

The V call is TRBV19, the J call TRBJ1-5, with a possible D match to TRBD1 (5 bases). Trimming left V 5 bases short and J 3 bases short, with 8 bases between. The CDR3 length is 13 residues. Germline V lookup: CDR1 LNHDA, CDR2 SQIVND (reference sequence). This CDR3 is CASSGHNNQPQHF. The CDR3 DNA is TGTGCCAGTAGTGGACATAACAATCAGCCCCAGCATTTT.

The J gene is TRBJ1-1, the V gene TRBV29-1, with 7 bases matching TRBD1. V was clipped by 5 bases and J by 5 bases; unmatched bases: 5. Germline-derived CDR1 and CDR2 are SQVTM and ANQGSEA. The CDR3 is 12 amino acids. The CDR3 is CSVYRGGTEAFF. As DNA, the CDR3 is TGCAGCGTTTACAGGGGCGGTACTGAAGCTTTCTTT.

CDR3 coding DNA: TGTGCCAGCAGCCGGTCCGGCGGGAGCTCCTACGAGCAGTACTTC. Protein sequence: CASSRSGGSSYEQYF. The chain uses TRBV27 and TRBJ2-7, with 7 bases lining up with TRBD2. CDR1 and CDR2 (germline): MNHEY, SMNVEV (reference sequence). V was clipped by 6 bases and J by 0 bases; unmatched bases: 8. The CDR3 spans 15 residues.

This clone was observed once. The CDR3 bases are TGCGCCAGCAGCCCCGCTGGGTACACTGAAGCTTTCTTT. Encoded protein: CASSPAGYTEAFF. The V gene is TRBV5-1, the J gene TRBJ1-1; no definite D call. Trimming pared 4 bases from V and 3 bases from J, leaving 10 bases between. Germline values: CDR1 SGHRS, CDR2 YFSETQ. CDR3 length: 13 amino acids.